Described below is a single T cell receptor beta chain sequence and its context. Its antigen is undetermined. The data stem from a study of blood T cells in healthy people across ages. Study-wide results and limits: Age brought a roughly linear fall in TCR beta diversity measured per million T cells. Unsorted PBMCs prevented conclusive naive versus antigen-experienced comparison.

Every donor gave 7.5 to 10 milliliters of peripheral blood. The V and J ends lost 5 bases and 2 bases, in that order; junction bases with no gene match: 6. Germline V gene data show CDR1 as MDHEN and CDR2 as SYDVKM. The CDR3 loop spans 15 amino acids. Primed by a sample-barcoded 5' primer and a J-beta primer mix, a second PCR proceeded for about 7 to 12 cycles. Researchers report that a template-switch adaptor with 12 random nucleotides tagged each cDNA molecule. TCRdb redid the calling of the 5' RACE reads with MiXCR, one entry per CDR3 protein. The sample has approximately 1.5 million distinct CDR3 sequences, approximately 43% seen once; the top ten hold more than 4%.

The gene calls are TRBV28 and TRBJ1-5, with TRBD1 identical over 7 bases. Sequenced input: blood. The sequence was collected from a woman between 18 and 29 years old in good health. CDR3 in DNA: TGTGCCAGCAGTACACAGGGGTTGGGCAATCAGCCCCAGCATTTT. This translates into CASSTQGLGNQPQHF.